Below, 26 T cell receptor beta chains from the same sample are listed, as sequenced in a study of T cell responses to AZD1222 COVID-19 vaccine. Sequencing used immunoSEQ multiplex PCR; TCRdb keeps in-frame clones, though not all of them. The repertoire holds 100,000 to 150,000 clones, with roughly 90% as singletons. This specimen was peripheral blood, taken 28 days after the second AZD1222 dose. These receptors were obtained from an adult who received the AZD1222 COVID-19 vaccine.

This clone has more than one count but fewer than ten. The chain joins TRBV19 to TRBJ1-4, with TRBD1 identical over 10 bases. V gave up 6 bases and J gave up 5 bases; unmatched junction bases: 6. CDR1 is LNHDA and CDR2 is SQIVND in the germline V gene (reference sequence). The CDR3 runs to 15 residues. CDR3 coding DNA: TGTGCCAGTAGCCTTGACAGGGGGCGAAATGAAAAACTGTTTTTT. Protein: CASSLDRGRNEKLFF. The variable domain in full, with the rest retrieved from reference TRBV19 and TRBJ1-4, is DGGITQSPKYLFRKEGQNVTLSCEQNLNHDAMYWYRQDPGQGLRLIYYSQIVNDFQKGDIAEGYSVSREKKESFPLTVTSAQKNPTAFYLCASSLDRGRNEKLFFGSGTQLSVL.

The CDR3 nucleotides are TGTGCCAGCAGCTTAGAGGGGACTAGCGGGAGTTACGAGCAGTACTTC. This gives the protein CASSLEGTSGSYEQYF. This chain links TRBV7-2 with TRBJ2-7; 14 nucleotides align to TRBD2. The V gene end was trimmed by 1 base and the J gene end by 4 bases; junction bases not matched to a gene: 3. The CDR3 length is 16 residues. Per the germline V gene, CDR1 is SGHTA and CDR2 is FQGNSA.

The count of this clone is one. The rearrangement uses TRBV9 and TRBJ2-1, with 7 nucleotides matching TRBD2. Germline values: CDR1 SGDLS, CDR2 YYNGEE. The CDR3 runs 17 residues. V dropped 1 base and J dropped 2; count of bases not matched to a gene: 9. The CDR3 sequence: CASSVFPQLATYNEQFF. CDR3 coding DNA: TGTGCCAGCAGCGTATTCCCCCAACTAGCGACCTACAATGAGCAGTTCTTC.

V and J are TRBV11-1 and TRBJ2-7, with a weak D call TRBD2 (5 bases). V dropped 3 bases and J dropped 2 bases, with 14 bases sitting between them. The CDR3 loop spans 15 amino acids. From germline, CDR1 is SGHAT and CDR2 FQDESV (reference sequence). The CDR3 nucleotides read TGTGCCAGCAGCTTTGGCCAGGACGGGACCTACGAGCAGTACTTC. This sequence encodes CASSFGQDGTYEQYF. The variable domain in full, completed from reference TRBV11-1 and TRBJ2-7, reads EAEVAQSPRYKITEKSQAVAFWCDPISGHATLYWYRQILGQGPELLVQFQDESVVDDSQLPKDRFSAERLKGVDSTLKIQPAELGDSAMYLCASSFGQDGTYEQYFGPGTRLTVT.

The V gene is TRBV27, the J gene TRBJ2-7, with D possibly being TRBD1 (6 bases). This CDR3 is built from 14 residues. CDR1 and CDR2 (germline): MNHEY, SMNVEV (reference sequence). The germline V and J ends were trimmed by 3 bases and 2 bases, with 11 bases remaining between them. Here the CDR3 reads CASSFSGETYEQYF. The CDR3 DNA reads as TGTGCCAGCAGTTTCTCAGGGGAGACCTACGAGCAGTACTTC.

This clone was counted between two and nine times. The CDR3 region has the DNA TGTGCCAGCAGTTACTCACCGGGACAGGGGGCGGGGGAGCTGTTTTTT. As protein: CASSYSPGQGAGELFF. This chain uses TRBV6-5 with TRBJ2-2, with TRBD1 matching over 12 bases. Germline V lookup: CDR1 MNHEY, CDR2 SVGAGI. After removal of 0 bases from V and 8 bases from J, the junction contained 4 bases not matched to a gene. The CDR3 covers 16 residues.

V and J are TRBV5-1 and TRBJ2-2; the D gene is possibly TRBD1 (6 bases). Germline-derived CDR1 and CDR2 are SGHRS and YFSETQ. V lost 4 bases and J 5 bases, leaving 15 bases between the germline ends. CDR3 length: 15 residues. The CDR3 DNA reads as TGCGCCAGCAGCCTACGAAAGGACAGTACCGGGGAGCTGTTTTTT. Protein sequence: CASSLRKDSTGELFF. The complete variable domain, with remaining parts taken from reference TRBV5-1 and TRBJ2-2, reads KAGVTQTPRYLIKTRGQQVTLSCSPISGHRSVSWYQQTPGQGLQFLFEYFSETQRNKGNFPGRFSGRQFSNSRSEMNVSTLELGDSALYLCASSLRKDSTGELFFGEGSRLTVL.

The CDR3 sequence: CAWSGGQNNSPLHF. DNA for the CDR3: TGTGCCTGGAGTGGGGGACAGAATAATTCACCCCTCCACTTT. This chain connects TRBV30 to TRBJ1-6; 7 nucleotides align to TRBD1. The V segment lost 1 base and the J segment 5 bases; nucleotides outside the gene matches: 2. Germline V gene lookup returns CDR1 GTSNPN and CDR2 SVGIG (reference sequence). This CDR3 region has 14 residues.

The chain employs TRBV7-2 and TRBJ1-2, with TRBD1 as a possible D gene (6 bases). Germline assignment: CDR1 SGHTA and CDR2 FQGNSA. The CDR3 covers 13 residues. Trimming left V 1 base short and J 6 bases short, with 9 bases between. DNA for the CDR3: TGTGCCAGCAGCTTAGTGGCAGGGGATGGCTACACCTTC. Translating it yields CASSLVAGDGYTF.

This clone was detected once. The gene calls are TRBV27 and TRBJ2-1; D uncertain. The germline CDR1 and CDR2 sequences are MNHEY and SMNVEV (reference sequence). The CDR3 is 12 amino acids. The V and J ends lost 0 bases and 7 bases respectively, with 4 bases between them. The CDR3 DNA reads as TGTGCCAGCAGTTTATCAGGGAATGAGCAGTTCTTC. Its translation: CASSLSGNEQFF.

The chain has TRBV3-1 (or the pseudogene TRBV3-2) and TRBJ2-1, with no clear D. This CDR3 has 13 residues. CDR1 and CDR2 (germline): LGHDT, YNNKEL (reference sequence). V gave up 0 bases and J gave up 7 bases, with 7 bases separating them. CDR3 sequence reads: CASSQEIGNEQFF. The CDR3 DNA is TGTGCCAGCAGCCAAGAGATAGGGAATGAGCAGTTCTTC.

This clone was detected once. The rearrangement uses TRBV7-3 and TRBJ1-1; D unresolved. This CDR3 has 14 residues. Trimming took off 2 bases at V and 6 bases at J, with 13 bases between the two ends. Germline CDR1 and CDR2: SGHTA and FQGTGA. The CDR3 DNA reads TGTGCCAGCAGCTTAGTAACAGTGGCCCCTGAAGCTTTCTTT. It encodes CASSLVTVAPEAFF.

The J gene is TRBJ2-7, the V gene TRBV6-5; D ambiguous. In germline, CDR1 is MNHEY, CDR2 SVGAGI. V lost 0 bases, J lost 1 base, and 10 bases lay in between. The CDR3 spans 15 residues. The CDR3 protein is CASSYSRRHSYEQYF. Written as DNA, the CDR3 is TGTGCCAGCAGTTACTCAAGGCGGCATTCCTACGAGCAGTACTTC.

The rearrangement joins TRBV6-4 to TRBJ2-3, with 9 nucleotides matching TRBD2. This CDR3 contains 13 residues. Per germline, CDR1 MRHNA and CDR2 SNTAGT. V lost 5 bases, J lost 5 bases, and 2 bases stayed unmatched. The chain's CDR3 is CASSSSGVDTQYF. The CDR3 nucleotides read TGTGCCAGCAGTTCTAGCGGGGTAGATACGCAGTATTTT.

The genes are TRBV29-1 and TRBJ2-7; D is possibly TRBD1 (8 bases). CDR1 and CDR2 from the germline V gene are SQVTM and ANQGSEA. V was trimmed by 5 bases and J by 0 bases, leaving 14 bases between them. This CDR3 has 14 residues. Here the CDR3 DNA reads TGCAGCGTTAAACAGGGGGGGAGCTCCTACGAGCAGTACTTC. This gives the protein CSVKQGGSSYEQYF.

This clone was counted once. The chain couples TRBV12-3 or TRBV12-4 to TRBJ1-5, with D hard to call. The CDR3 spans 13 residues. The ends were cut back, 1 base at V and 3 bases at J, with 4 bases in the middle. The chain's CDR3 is CASSLGFNQPQHF. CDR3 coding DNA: TGTGCCAGCAGTTTAGGCTTCAATCAGCCCCAGCATTTT.

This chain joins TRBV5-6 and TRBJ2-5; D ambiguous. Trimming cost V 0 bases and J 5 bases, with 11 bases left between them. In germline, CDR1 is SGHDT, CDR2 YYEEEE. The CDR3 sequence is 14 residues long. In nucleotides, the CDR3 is TGTGCCAGCAGCTTGGGTGCCCGATCGGAGACCCAGTACTTC. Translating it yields CASSLGARSETQYF.

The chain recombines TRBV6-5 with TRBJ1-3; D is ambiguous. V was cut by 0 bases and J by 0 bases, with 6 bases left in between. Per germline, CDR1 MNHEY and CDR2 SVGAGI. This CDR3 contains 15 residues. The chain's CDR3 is CASSYSAISGNTIYF. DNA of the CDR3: TGTGCCAGCAGTTACTCAGCTATCTCTGGAAACACCATATATTTT.

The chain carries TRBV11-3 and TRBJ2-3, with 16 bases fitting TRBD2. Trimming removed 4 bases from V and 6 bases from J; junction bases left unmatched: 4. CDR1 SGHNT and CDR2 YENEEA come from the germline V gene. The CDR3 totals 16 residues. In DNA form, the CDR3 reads TGTGCCAGCAGCTCGGGACTAGCGGGAGGGCAGGATACGCAGTATTTT. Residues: CASSSGLAGGQDTQYF. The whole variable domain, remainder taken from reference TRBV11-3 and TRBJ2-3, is EAGVVQSPRYKIIEKKQPVAFWCNPISGHNTLYWYLQNLGQGPELLIRYENEEAVDDSQLPKDRFSAERLKGVDSTLKIQPAELGDSAVYLCASSSGLAGGQDTQYFGPGTRLTVL.

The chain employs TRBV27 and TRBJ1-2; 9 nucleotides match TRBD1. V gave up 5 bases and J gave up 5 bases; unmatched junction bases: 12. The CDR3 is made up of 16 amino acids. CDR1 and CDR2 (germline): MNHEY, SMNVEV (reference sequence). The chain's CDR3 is CASSTQTGGSLYGYTF. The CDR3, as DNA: TGTGCCAGCAGTACGCAGACAGGGGGATCTTTGTATGGCTACACCTTC.

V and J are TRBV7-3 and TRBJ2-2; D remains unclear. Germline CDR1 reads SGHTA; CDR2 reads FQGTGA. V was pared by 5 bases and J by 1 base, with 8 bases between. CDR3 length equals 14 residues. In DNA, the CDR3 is TGTGCCAGCAGCAAGAGGCGGAACACCGGGGAGCTGTTTTTT. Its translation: CASSKRRNTGELFF.

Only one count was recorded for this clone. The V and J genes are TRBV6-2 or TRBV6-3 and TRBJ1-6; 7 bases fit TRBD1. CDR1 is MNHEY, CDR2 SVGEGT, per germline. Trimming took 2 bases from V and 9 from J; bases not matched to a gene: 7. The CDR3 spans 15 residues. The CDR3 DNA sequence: TGTGCCAGCAGTTACGGCAGGGGGATAAGTTCACCCCTCCACTTT. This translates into CASSYGRGISSPLHF.

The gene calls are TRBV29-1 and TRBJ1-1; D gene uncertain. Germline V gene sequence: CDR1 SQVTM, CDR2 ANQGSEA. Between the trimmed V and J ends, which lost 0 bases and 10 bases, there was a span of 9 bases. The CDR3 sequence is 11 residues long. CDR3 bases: TGCAGCGTTGAAGATCGGGGTACAGCTTTCTTT. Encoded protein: CSVEDRGTAFF.

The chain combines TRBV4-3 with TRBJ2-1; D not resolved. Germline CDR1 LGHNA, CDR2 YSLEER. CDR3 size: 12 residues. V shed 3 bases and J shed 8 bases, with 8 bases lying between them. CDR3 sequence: CASSHLDDEQFF. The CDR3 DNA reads TGCGCCAGCAGCCATTTAGACGATGAGCAGTTCTTC.

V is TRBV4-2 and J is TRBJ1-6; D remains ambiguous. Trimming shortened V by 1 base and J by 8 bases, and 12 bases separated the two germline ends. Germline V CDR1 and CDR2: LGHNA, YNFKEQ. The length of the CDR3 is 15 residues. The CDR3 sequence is CASSQVATEYSPLHF. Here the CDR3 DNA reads TGTGCCAGCAGCCAAGTGGCCACGGAATATTCACCCCTCCACTTT.

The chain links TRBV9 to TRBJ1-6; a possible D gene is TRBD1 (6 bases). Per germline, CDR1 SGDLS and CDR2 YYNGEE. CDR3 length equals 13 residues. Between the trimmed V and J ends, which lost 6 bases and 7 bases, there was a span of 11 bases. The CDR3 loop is CASNPGANSPLHF. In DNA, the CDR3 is TGTGCCAGCAATCCAGGGGCGAATTCACCCCTCCACTTT.